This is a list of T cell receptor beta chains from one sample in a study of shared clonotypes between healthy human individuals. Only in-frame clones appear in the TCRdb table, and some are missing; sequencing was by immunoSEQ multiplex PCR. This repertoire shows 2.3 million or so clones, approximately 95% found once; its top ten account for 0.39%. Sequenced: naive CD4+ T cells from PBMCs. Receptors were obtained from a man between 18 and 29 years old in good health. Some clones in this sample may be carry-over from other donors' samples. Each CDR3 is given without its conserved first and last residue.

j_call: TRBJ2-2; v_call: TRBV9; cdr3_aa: ASSVGGTGGSTGELF
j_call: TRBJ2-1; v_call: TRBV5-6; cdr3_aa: ASSSHAAGAAYNEQF
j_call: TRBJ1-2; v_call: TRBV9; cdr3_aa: ASSVGQGLGGYT
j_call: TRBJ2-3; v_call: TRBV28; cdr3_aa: ASRRRADTQY
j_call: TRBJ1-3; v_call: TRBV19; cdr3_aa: ASSRMDSGNTIY
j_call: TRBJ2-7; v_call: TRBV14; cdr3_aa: ASSGAGGNSYEQY
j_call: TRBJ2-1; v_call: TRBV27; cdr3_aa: ASSFSGIQGNEQF
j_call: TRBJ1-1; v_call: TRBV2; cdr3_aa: ASLQDRPTEAF
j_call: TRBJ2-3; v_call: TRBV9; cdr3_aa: ASSVGSWRVGTDTQY
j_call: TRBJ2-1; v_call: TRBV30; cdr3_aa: AWRSMGANNEQF
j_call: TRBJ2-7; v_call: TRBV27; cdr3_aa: ASSLKGLTLADTYEQY